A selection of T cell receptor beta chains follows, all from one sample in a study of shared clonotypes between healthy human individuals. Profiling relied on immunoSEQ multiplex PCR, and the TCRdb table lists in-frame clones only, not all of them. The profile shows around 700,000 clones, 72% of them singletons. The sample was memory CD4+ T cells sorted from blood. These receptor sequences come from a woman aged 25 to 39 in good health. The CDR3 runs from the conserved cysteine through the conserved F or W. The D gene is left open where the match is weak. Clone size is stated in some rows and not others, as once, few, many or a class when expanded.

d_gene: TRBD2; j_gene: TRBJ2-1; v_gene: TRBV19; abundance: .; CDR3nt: TGTGCCAGTAGTAGCCCCGGGACTAGAGGCAATGAGCAGTTCTTC; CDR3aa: CASSSPGTRGNEQFF
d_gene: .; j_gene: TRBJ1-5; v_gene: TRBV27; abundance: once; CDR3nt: TGTGCCAGCAGTCCCTACCCGGCCAATAGCAATCAGCCCCAGCATTTT; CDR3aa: CASSPYPANSNQPQHF
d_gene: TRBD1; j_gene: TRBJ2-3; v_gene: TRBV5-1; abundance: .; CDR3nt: TGCGCCAGCAGCATTTCCCAGGGGGCTGGCACAGATACGCAGTATTTT; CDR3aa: CASSISQGAGTDTQYF
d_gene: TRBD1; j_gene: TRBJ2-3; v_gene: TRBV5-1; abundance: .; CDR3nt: TGCGCCAGCAGCTTGCTGGGACAGGGATTTGGTACGACAGATACGCAGTATTTT; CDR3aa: CASSLLGQGFGTTDTQYF
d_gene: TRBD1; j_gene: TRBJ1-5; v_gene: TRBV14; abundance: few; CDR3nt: TGTGCCAGCAGCCCCGGGACAGGGGGCAATCAGCCCCAGCATTTT; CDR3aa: CASSPGTGGNQPQHF
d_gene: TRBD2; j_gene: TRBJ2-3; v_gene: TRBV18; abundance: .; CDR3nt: TGTGCCAGCTCACCGCGGGAGGTCACAGATACGCAGTATTTT; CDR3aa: CASSPREVTDTQYF
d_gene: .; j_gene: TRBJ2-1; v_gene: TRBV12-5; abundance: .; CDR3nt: TGTGCTAGTGGTTTGGACCACACCCAAAACGCCTCCCTGGCGGGGTCCTACAATGAGCAGTTCTTC; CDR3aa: CASGLDHTQNASLAGSYNEQFF
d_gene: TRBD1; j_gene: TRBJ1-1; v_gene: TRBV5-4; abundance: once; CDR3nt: TGTGCCAGCAGCTTTCAGGGGGCGAACACTGAAGCTTTCTTT; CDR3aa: CASSFQGANTEAFF
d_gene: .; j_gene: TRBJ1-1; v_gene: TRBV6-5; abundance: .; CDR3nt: TGTGCCAGCAGTTACTTTGGGGGGGCTGAAGCTTTCTTT; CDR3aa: CASSYFGGAEAFF
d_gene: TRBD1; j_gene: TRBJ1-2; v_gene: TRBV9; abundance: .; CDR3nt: TGTGCCAGCAGCCGTCAGACAGGGGGCATAAGTCGAACTAACTATGGCTACACCTTC; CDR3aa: CASSRQTGGISRTNYGYTF
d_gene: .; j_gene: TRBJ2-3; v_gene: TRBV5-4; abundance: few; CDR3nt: TGTGCCAGCAGCTCTCAGGGGACTAGCACAGATACGCAGTATTTT; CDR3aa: CASSSQGTSTDTQYF
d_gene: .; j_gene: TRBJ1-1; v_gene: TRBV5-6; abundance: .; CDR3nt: TGTGCCAGCAGCTGGGGAGAGTTGAACACTGAAGCTTTCTTT; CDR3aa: CASSWGELNTEAFF
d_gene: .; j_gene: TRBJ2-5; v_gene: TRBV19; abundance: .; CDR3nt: TGTGCCAGTAGTCGTTCAGGCAGCAAAGAGACCCAGTACTTC; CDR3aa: CASSRSGSKETQYF
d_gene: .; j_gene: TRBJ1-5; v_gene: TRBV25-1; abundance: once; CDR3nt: TGTGCCAGCTCGACTATCGGGAGCAATCAGCCCCAGCATTTT; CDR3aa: CASSTIGSNQPQHF
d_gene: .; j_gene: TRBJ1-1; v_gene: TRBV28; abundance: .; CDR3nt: TGTGCCAGCACCCAGGACAATGTGAACACTGAAGCTTTCTTT; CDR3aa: CASTQDNVNTEAFF
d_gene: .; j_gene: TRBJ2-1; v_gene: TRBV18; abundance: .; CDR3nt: TGTGCCAGCTCACCATATTATAGCGGAGCCGAGCAGTTCTTC; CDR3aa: CASSPYYSGAEQFF
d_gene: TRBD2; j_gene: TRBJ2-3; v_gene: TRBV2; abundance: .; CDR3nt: TGTGCCAGCAGGGGGGGACTAGCAGGCACAGATACGCAGTATTTT; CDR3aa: CASRGGLAGTDTQYF
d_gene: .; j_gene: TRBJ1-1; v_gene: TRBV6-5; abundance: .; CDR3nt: TGTGCCAGCAGGACCGGGACTTTGAACACTGAAGCTTTCTTT; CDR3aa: CASRTGTLNTEAFF
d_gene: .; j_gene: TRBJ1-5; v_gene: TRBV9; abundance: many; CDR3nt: TGTGCCAGCAGTCTTAGGGGTTTGGGTAATCAGCCCCAGCATTTT; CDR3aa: CASSLRGLGNQPQHF
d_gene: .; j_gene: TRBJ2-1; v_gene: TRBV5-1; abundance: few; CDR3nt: TGCGCCAGCAGCTGGAGTAGCGGCTCCTACAATGAGCAGTTCTTC; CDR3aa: CASSWSSGSYNEQFF
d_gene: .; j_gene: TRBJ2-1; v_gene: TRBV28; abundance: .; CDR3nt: TGTGCCAGCATTCCGGACTTGGGGCAAGGGGCATATGAGCAGTTCTTC; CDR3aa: CASIPDLGQGAYEQFF
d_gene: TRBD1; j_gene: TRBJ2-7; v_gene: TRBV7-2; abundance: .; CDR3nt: TGTGCCAGCAGCTTAGGGGGACAGGGCTACGAGCAGTACTTC; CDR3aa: CASSLGGQGYEQYF
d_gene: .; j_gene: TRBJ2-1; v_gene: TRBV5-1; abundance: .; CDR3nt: TGCGCCAGCAGCTCGGATCGGAGCTCCTACAATGAGCAGTTCTTC; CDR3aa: CASSSDRSSYNEQFF
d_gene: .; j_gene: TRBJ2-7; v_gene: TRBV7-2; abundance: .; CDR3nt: TGTGCCAGCTTTACGGGTACCTCCTACGAGCAGTACTTC; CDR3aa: CASFTGTSYEQYF
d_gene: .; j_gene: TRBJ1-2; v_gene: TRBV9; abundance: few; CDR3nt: TGTGCCAGCAGCGTAGACAGGGAATGGGACTATGGCTACACCTTC; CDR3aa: CASSVDREWDYGYTF
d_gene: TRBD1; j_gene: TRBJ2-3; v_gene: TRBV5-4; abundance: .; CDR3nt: TGTGCCAGCAGACGGGACAGGGGTAAAGATACGCAGTATTTT; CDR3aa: CASRRDRGKDTQYF
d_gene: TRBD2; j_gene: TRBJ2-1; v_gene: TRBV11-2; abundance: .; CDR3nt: TGTGCCAGCAGCTACGAGACTAGCGGCTACAATGAGCAGTTCTTC; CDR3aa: CASSYETSGYNEQFF
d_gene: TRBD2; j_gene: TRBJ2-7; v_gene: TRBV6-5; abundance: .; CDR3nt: TGTGCCAGCAGTCCCCTAGCGGGAGAGGTATACGAGCAGTACTTC; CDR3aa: CASSPLAGEVYEQYF
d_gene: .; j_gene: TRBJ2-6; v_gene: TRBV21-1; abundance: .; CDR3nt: TGTGCCAGCAGCACATACTGCACAAGCTCTGGGGCCAACGTCCTGACTTTC; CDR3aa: CASSTYCTSSGANVLTF
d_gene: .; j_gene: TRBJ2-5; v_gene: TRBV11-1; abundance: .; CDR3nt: TGTGCCAGCAGCTTAGGGGAAAGGCAAGAGACCCAGTACTTC; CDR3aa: CASSLGERQETQYF
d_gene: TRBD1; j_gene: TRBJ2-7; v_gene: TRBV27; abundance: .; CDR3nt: TGTGCCAGCGCTGACAGGGGAAACTACGAGCAGTACTTC; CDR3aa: CASADRGNYEQYF
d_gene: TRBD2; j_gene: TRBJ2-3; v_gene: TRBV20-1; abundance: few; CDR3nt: TGCAGTGCCGGGAGGGCAGATACGCAGTATTTT; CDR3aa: CSAGRADTQYF
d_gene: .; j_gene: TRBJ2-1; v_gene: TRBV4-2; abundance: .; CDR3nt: TGTGCCAGCAGCCAAGTTTGGGATTCCAATGAGCAGTTCTTC; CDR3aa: CASSQVWDSNEQFF
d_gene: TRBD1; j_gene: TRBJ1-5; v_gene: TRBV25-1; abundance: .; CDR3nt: TGTGCCAGCAGCCCGGGACAGGGGGTTCAGCCCCAGCATTTT; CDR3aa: CASSPGQGVQPQHF
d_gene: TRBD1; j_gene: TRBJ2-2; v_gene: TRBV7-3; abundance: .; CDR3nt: TGTGCCAGCAGCAATCTTCGGACAGGGTCCAACACCGGGGAGCTGTTTTTT; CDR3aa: CASSNLRTGSNTGELFF
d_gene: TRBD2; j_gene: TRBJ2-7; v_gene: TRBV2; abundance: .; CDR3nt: TGTGCCAGCATTGGGACTAGCGGGAAAGGGGGGGAGCAGTACTTC; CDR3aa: CASIGTSGKGGEQYF
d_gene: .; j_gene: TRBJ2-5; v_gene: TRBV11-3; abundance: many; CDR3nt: TGTGCCAGCAGCTTAGGGCAGCAAGAGACCCAGTACTTC; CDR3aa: CASSLGQQETQYF
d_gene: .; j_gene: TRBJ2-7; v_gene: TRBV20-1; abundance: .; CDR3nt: TGCAGTGCTAGAGGTCCCTACGAGCAGTACTTC; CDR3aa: CSARGPYEQYF
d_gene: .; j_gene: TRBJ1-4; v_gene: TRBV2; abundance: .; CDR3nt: TGTGCCAGCAGTGAACTAGACAACACCTTGGGGGAAAAACTGTTTTTT; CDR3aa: CASSELDNTLGEKLFF
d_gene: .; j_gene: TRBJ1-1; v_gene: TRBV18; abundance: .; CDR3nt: TGTGCCAGCTCACCGAGGGGGAACAGTCTGAACACTGAAGCTTTCTTT; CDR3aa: CASSPRGNSLNTEAFF
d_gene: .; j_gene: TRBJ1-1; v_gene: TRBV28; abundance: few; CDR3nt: TGTGCCAGCAGTTCTCCTCCCTCGGGCAGGGAGGCTGAAGCTTTCTTT; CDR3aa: CASSSPPSGREAEAFF
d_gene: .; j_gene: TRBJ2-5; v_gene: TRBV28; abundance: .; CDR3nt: TGTGCCATCGCCCCTAGTTACGAGACCCAGTACTTC; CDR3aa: CAIAPSYETQYF
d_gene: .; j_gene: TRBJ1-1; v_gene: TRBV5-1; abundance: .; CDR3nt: TGCGCCAGCAGCTTGCCGGAAATGGACACTGAAGCTTTCTTT; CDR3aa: CASSLPEMDTEAFF
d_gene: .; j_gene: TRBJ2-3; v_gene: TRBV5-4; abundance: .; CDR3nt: TGTGCCAGCAGCTTTTGGGGAGATACGCAGTATTTT; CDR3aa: CASSFWGDTQYF
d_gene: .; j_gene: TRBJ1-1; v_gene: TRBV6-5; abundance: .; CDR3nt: TGTGCCAGCAGTTACTCGACGGGCACTGAAGCTTTCTTT; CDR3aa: CASSYSTGTEAFF
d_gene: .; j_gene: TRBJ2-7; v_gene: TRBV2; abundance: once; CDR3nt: TGTGCCAGCAGTGAAGGTGTGGCGGTTGAGCAGTACTTC; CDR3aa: CASSEGVAVEQYF
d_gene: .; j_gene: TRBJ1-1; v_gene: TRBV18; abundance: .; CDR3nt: TGTGCCAGCTCACCGAAAAACAGGGAGAACACTGAAGCTTTCTTT; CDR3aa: CASSPKNRENTEAFF
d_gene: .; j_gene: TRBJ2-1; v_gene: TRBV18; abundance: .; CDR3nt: TGTGCCAGCTCACCGTTTTTGCGGGGAACCGGATACAATGAGCAGTTCTTC; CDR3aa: CASSPFLRGTGYNEQFF
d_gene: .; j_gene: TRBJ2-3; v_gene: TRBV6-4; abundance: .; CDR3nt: TGTGCCAGCAGTCCGGGCCCCACAGATACGCAGTATTTT; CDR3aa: CASSPGPTDTQYF
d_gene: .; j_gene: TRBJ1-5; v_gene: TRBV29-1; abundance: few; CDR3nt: TGCAGCGCCGCCAACAGGGATGGCGGGCCCCAGCATTTT; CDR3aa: CSAANRDGGPQHF
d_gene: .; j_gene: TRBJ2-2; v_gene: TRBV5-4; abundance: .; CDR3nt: TGTGCCAGCAGCTTGGGGCTGGGGTCGGGCACCGGGGAGCTGTTTTTT; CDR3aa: CASSLGLGSGTGELFF
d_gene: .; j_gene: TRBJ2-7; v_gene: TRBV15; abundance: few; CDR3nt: TGTGCCACCAGCAGGGGGTCGGGGGACAGTTCCTACGAGCAGTACTTC; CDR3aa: CATSRGSGDSSYEQYF
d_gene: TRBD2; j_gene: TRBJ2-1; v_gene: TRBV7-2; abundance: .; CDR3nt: TGTGCCAGCAGCGGGAGGACTAGCGGGAGTCTACGTGAGCAGTTCTTC; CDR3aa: CASSGRTSGSLREQFF
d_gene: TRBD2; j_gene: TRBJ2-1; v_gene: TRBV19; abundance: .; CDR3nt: TGTGCCAGTAGTATGCTAGCGGGATACTACAATGAGCAGTTCTTC; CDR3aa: CASSMLAGYYNEQFF
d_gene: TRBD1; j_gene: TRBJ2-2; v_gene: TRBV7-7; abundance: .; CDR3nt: TGTGCCAGCAGCTTTGGACAGGGAGACACCGGGGAGCTGTTTTTT; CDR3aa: CASSFGQGDTGELFF
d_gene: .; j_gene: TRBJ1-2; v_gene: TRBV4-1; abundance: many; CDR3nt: TGCGCCAGCAGCCAAGATCGGGGCAGCGTGGGAGGCTACACCTTC; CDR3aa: CASSQDRGSVGGYTF
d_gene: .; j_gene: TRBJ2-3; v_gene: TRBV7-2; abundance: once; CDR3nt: TGTGCCAGCAGCTTTCCCCCCGGGACGACAGATACGCAGTATTTT; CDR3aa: CASSFPPGTTDTQYF
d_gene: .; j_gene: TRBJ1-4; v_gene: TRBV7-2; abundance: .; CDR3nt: TGTGCCAGCAGCCGCTCCCTGGGGGGAGGGGGTGAAAAACTGTTTTTT; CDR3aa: CASSRSLGGGGEKLFF
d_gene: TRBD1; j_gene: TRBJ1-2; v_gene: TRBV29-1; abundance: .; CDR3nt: TGCAGCGTCGAGACAGGGAATGGACGCTACACCTTC; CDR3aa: CSVETGNGRYTF